Included here is one TCR beta chain sequence, with context. Its antigen is unknown. This specimen belongs to a study of T cell responses to AZD1222 COVID-19 vaccine. Notes on the study in general: White British donors predominated, females outnumbered males, and clonal diversity was possibly underestimated. A reported finding is that nearly half of spike-specific TCRs target unmutated variant regions. Only a handful of people who got AZD1222 tested seropositive at baseline.

Recipients boosted at about 4 weeks or about 12 weeks are pooled. The data were produced by immunoSEQ multiplex PCR, yet TCRdb's version contains in-frame clones alone and is incomplete. This sample carries tens of thousands of clones, 88% of them seen once, and the ten largest clones take around 13%. Germline V lookup: CDR1 ENHRY, CDR2 SYGVKD. The CDR3 contains 15 residues. Losses at the gene ends were 3 bases for V and 3 bases for J; bases not matched to a gene: 7. The specimen comprised peripheral blood, sampled 28 days after the second AZD1222 dose. The chain has TRBV10-3 and TRBJ1-2; 7 bases match TRBD1. This TCR came from an adult who received the AZD1222 COVID-19 vaccine. The CDR3 sequence is CAISDTTGNDYGYTF. The CDR3 DNA is TGTGCCATCAGTGATACGACAGGGAACGACTATGGCTACACCTTC.